These 14 T cell receptor beta chains originate from one sample sequenced in a study of T cells in Graves' hyperthyroidism and ophthalmopathy. TCR beta CDR3 regions were amplified from RNA. The TCR CDR3 was amplified in a first-round RT-PCR using the HTBI primer set. TCRdb independently ran MiXCR on the multiplex PCR reads; one entry per CDR3 protein. The sample consists of hundreds of thousands of distinct CDR3 sequences, 12% to 15% of them appearing once. Specimen: blood. These receptors originate from a woman in her thirties or forties with Graves' hyperthyroidism.

This clonotype was counted many times. This sequence joins TRBV20-1 and TRBJ1-1; 9 nucleotides align to TRBD1. V trimming: 6 bases; J trimming: 3 bases; junction bases outside the gene matches: 11. Looked up from germline, CDR1 is DFQATT and CDR2 is SNEGSKA (reference sequence). The CDR3 runs 15 residues. The CDR3 nucleotides read TGCAGTGCCCGAAAACAGGGGGCTTTATACACTGAAGCTTTCTTT. Its translation is CSARKQGALYTEAFF.

In its sample, this clonotype was seen many times. The rearrangement joins TRBV30 to TRBJ1-6; D is uncertain. Germline V gives CDR1 GTSNPN, CDR2 SVGIG (reference sequence). Trimming took off 0 bases at V and 6 bases at J, with 15 bases between the two ends. The CDR3 length is 16 residues. The CDR3: CAWSVGPAGGNSPLHF. CDR3 bases: TGTGCCTGGAGTGTAGGCCCCGCGGGAGGTAATTCACCCCTCCACTTT.

There are many counts of this clonotype. The V gene is TRBV12-3 or TRBV12-4, the J gene TRBJ1-4; TRBD1 matches at 10 bases. With V trimmed by 7 bases and J by 6 bases, 8 bases remained unmatched. The CDR3 totals 15 residues. The CDR3 DNA sequence: TGTGCCAGCACCAAATGGACAGGGGGTGATGAAAAACTGTTTTTT. Encoded protein: CASTKWTGGDEKLFF.

Comments on this clonotype: The junction departs from germline at one end; a sequencing error may be responsible. This sequence joins TRBV28 and TRBJ1-5; weak D call: TRBD1 (5 bases). In germline, CDR1 is MDHEN, CDR2 SYDVKM. This CDR3 has 13 residues. The CDR3 reads CAGSLWGGQPQHF. CDR3 sequence (DNA): TGTGCCGGCAGTTTATGGGGGGGACAGCCCCAGCATTTT.

This clonotype has ten or more counts. The V and J genes are TRBV28 and TRBJ2-5, with TRBD1 as a possible D gene (6 bases). Trimming took off 4 bases at V and 2 bases at J, with 17 bases between the two ends. The germline V gene has CDR1 MDHEN and CDR2 SYDVKM. CDR3 size: 16 residues. CDR3 protein: CASSSNPGHSQETQYF. As DNA, the CDR3 is TGTGCCAGCAGTTCAAATCCGGGACACTCTCAAGAGACCCAGTACTTC.

This clonotype was seen many times. The chain joins TRBV5-1 to TRBJ2-1; 9 bases align to TRBD1. Germline loops: CDR1 SGHRS, CDR2 YFSETQ. V lost 0 bases and J lost 5; bases outside the gene matches: 6. The CDR3 length is 16 residues. In DNA, the CDR3 is TGCGCCAGCAGCTTGGTGATGGGACAGGGTAACAATGAGCAGTTCTTC. Translating it yields CASSLVMGQGNNEQFF.

This chain uses TRBV10-2 with TRBJ2-7, with 11 positions matching TRBD2. The germline V gene encodes CDR1 WSHSY and CDR2 SAAADI. V was pared by 3 bases and J by 1 base, with 8 bases of the junction left unmatched. The CDR3 runs to 17 residues. CDR3 region: CASSDPTLAGGSYEQYF. CDR3 DNA sequence: TGCGCCAGCAGTGACCCTACTTTAGCGGGAGGGTCCTACGAGCAGTACTTC.

The sample holds a few counts of this clonotype. The genes are TRBV5-8 and TRBJ1-3, with a tentative D call TRBD1 (5 bases). V shed 3 bases and J shed 1 base, with 17 bases lying between them. The CDR3 is made up of 17 amino acids. Germline CDR1 and CDR2: SGHTS and YDEGEE. The CDR3 DNA sequence: TGTGCCAGCAGCTATATAGCGGGGGGGTCGTCTGGAAACACCATATATTTT. Amino acids: CASSYIAGGSSGNTIYF.

The table lists this clonotype with many counts. V is TRBV5-1 and J is TRBJ2-7; TRBD2 matches 13 bases. The CDR3 sequence is 19 residues long. Trimming at V came to 2 bases and at J to 2 bases, leaving 13 bases not matched to a gene. Germline CDR1 SGHRS, CDR2 YFSETQ. For the CDR3, the DNA is TGCGCCAGCAGCTTAGCCCTCGCCACCGGGACTAGCGGGACCTACGAGCAGTACTTC. Its protein is CASSLALATGTSGTYEQYF. Combining the CDR3 with reference TRBV5-1 and TRBJ2-7 gives the whole variable domain KAGVTQTPRYLIKTRGQQVTLSCSPISGHRSVSWYQQTPGQGLQFLFEYFSETQRNKGNFPGRFSGRQFSNSRSEMNVSTLELGDSALYLCASSLALATGTSGTYEQYFGPGTRLTVT.

This clonotype was counted ten times or more. This chain connects TRBV28 to TRBJ2-1; 9 nucleotides align to TRBD1. Germline values: CDR1 MDHEN, CDR2 SYDVKM. J was trimmed by 8 bases and V by 4 bases; bases with no gene match: 6. There are 14 residues in the CDR3. This CDR3 reads CASSSGQGKYEQFF. The CDR3 region has the DNA TGTGCCAGCAGTTCCGGACAGGGGAAATATGAGCAGTTCTTC.

This clonotype has a handful of counts. The chain carries TRBV20-1 and TRBJ2-5, with 7 positions matching TRBD2. Trimming cost V 2 bases and J 5 bases; bases outside gene matches: 11. The CDR3 totals 15 residues. CDR1 and CDR2 from the germline V gene are DFQATT and SNEGSKA (reference sequence). CDR3 bases: TGCAGTGCTAGACCCGGGACTACGGGTTTGGAGACCCAGTACTTC. Amino acids: CSARPGTTGLETQYF.

This clonotype was found many times. The chain recombines TRBV6-2 or TRBV6-3 with TRBJ1-2, with 10 bases that match TRBD1. This CDR3 region has 17 residues. With V trimmed by 5 bases and J by 0 bases, 9 bases remained unmatched. Germline CDR1 is MNHEY and CDR2 is SVGEGT. This CDR3 reads CASSPRDRGPPNYGYTF. The CDR3 nucleotides are TGTGCCAGCAGTCCGCGGGACAGGGGCCCTCCTAACTATGGCTACACCTTC.

This clonotype was recorded many times. The chain carries TRBV2 and TRBJ2-6; a possible D gene is TRBD2 (5 bases). This CDR3 is built from 13 residues. The ends were cut back, 7 bases at V and 5 bases at J, with 9 bases in the middle. Germline V gene sequence: CDR1 SNHLY, CDR2 FYNNEI. The CDR3, as DNA: TGTGCCAGCACCACGGACTGGGCCAACGTCCTGACTTTC. Translation gives CASTTDWANVLTF.

This clonotype has at least ten counts. The genes are TRBV28 and TRBJ1-6; D is ambiguous. V lost 5 bases and J lost 7, with 18 bases in between. The CDR3 runs 16 residues. The germline gives CDR1 MDHEN, CDR2 SYDVKM. The CDR3 coding sequence is TGTGCCAGCAGTGCCAGACCGGACGTAAAGAATTCACCCCTCCACTTT. Its protein is CASSARPDVKNSPLHF.